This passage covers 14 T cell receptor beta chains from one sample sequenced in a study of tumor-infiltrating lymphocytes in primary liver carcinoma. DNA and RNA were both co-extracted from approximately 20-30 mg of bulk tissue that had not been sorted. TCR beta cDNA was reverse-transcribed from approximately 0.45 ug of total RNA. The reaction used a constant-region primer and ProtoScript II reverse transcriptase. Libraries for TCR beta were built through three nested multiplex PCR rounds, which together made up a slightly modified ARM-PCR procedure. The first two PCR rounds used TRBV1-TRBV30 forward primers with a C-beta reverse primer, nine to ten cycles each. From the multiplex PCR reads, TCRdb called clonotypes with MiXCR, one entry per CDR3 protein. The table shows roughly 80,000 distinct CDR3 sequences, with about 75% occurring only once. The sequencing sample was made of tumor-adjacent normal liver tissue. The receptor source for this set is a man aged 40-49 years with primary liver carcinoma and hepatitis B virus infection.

CDR3 bases: TGCAGCGTCCAGCGTCGTGGGTGGAACACTGAAGCTTTCTTT. Protein sequence: CSVQRRGWNTEAFF. This chain links TRBV29-1 with TRBJ1-1; no firm D call. Germline assignment: CDR1 SQVTM and CDR2 ANQGSEA. V lost 6 bases and J 1 base, leaving 15 bases between the germline ends. This CDR3 is built from 14 residues.

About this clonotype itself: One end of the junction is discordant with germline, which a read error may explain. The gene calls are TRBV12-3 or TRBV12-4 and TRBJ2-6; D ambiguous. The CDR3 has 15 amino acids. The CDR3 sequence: CASTLSRPGVNVLTF. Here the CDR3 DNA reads TGTGCCAGCACCCTCTCCCGCCCTGGGGTCAACGTCCTGACTTTC.

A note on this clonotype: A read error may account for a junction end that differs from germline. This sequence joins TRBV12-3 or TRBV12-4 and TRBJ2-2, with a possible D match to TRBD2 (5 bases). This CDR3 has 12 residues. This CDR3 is CVSSLSPGELSF. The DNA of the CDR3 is TGTGTCAGCAGCCTCAGTCCCGGGGAGCTGTCTTTT.

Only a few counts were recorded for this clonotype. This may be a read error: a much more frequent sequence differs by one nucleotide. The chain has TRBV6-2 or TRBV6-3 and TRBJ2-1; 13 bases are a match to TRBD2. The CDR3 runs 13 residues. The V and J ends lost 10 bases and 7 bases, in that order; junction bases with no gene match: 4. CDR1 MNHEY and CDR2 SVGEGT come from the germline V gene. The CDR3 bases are TGTGCCAACGGACTAGCGGGAGTGAATGAGCAGTTCTTC. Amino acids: CANGLAGVNEQFF.

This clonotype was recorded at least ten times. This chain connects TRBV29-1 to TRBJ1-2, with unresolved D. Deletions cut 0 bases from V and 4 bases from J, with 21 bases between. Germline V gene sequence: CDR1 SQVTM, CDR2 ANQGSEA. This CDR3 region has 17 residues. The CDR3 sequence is CSVEDLTSGLRGYGYTF. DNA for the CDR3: TGCAGCGTTGAAGATCTTACGTCGGGGTTGCGGGGCTATGGCTACACCTTC.

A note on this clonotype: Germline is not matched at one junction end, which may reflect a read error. Written as DNA, the CDR3 is TGTGCCGGCAGAACCGGGATTCCCCCTTACGAGCAGTACTTC. Translation: CAGRTGIPPYEQYF. The rearrangement links TRBV6-1 to TRBJ2-7, with D tentatively TRBD2 (5 bases). The CDR3 covers 14 residues. The V gene's germline CDR1 is MNHNS and CDR2 SASEGT.

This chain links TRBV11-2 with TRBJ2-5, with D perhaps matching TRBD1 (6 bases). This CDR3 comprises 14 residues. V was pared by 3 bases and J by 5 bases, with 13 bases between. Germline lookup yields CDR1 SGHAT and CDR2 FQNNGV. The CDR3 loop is CASSFGQGLETQYF. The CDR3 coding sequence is TGTGCCAGCAGCTTTGGGCAGGGGCTGGAGACCCAGTACTTC.

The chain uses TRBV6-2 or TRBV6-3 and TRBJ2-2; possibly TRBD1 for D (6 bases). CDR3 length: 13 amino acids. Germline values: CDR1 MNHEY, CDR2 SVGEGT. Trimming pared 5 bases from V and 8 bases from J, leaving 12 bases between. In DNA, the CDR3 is TGTGCCAGCAGTACACAGGGAACAGGGGAGCTGTTTTTT. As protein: CASSTQGTGELFF.

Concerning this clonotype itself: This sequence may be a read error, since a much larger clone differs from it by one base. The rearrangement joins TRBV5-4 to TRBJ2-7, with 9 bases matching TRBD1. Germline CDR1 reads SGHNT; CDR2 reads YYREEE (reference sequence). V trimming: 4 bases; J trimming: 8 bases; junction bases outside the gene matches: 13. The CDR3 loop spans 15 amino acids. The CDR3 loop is CASSPTGTGINKQYF. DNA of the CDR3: TGTGCCAGCAGCCCAACCGGGACAGGGATCAACAAGCAGTACTTC.

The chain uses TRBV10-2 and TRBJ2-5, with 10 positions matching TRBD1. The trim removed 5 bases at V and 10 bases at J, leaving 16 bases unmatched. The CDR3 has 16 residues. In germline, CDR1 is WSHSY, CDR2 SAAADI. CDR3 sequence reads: CASSPRQGAVQGIQYF. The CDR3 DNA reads TGCGCCAGCAGTCCCCGACAGGGGGCTGTGCAAGGGATCCAGTACTTC.

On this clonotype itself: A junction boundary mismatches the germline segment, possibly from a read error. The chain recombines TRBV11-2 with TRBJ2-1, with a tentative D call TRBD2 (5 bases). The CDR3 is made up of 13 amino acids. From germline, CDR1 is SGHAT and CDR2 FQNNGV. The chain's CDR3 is CVSSPDGESEQFF. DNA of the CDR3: TGTGTCAGCAGCCCCGACGGGGAGAGTGAGCAGTTCTTC.

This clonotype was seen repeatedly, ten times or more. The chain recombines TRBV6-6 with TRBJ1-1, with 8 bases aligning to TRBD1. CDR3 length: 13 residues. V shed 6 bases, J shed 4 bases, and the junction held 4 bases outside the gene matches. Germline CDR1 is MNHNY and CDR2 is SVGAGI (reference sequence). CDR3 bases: TGTGCCAGCAGCCAGACAGGGGCCACTGAAGCTTTCTTT. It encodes CASSQTGATEAFF.

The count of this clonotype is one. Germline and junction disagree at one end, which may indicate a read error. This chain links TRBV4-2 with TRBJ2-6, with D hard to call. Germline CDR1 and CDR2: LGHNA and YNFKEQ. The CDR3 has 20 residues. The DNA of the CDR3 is TGTGCCAGAAGCCAAGAGACGGTGGATAGGGTTTTCTCTGGGGCCAACGTCCTGACTTTC. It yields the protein CARSQETVDRVFSGANVLTF.

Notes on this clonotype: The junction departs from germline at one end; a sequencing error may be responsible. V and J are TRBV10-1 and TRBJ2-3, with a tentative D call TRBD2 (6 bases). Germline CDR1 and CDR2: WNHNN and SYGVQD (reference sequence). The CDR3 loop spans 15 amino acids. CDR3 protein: CASSDPGVGTDTLYF. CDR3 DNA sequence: TGCGCCAGCAGTGATCCGGGAGTCGGCACAGATACGCTGTATTTT.